This record looks at one TCR beta chain sequence and its context. The data originate from a study of blood T cell repertoires in COVID-19. For the study at large: COVID-19 samples collected from the United States, Italy and Spain covered acute and convalescent phases. In each case, the material was cDNA or gDNA derived from T cells, B-cell-depleted T cells, or PBMCs.

Trimming took 10 bases from V and 0 from J; bases not matched to a gene: 5. Germline CDR1 reads MGHDK; CDR2 reads SYGVNS. The CDR3 is made up of 13 amino acids. In the authors' methods: Amplification with reference gene primers provided the estimates of nucleated cell counts. The method was immunoSEQ multiplex PCR; TCRdb's version includes in-frame clones alone and lacks a portion of them. Clone size and the V and J calls come from that table; the DNA yielded D and trimming. The repertoire holds under 300,000 clones, with 80% to 85% as singletons. Sequencing was done on a sample of PBMCs or T cells enriched from blood (not recorded which). The V gene is TRBV25-1, the J gene TRBJ1-1; TRBD1 aligns across 7 bases. This receptor was taken from a man between 50 and 59 years old who had recovered from COVID-19. The CDR3 region is CATIDRVNTEAFF. The CDR3 DNA reads as TGTGCCACCATAGACAGGGTGAACACTGAAGCTTTCTTT.